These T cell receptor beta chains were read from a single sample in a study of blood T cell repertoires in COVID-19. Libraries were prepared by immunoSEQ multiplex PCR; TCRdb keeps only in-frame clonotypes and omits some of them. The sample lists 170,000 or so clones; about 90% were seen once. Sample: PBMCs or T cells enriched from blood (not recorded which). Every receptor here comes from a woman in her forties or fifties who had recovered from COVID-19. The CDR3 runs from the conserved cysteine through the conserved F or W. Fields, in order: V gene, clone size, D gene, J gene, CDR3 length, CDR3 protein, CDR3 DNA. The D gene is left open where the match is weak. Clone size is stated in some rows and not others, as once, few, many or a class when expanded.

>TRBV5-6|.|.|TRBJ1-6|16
CASSSRTDLTNSPLHF
TGTGCCAGCAGCTCTCGGACAGACTTGACCAATTCACCCCTCCACTTT
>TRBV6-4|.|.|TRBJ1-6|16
CASSQIGPGGNSPLHF
TGTGCCAGCAGTCAGATTGGTCCGGGGGGGAATTCACCCCTCCACTTT
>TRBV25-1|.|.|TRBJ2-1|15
CASSDKPTGANEQFF
TGTGCCAGCAGTGATAAGCCGACAGGCGCCAATGAGCAGTTCTTC
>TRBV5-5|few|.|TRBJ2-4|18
CASSPISLRGLAKNIQYF
TGTGCCAGCAGCCCCATCTCACTTCGAGGGTTAGCCAAAAACATTCAGTACTTC
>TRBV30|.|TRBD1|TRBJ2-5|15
CAWGTGQGARETQYF
TGTGCCTGGGGCACTGGACAGGGGGCTCGAGAGACCCAGTACTTC
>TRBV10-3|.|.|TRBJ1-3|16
CAISESKTEAGNTIYF
TGTGCCATCAGTGAGTCGAAGACGGAGGCTGGAAACACCATATATTTT
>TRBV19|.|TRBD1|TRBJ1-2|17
CASITNGWDRTNYGYTF
TGTGCCAGCATAACTAACGGGTGGGACAGAACTAACTATGGCTACACCTTC
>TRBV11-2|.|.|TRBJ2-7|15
CASSPWRGPIYEQYF
TGTGCCAGCAGCCCCTGGAGGGGGCCGATTTACGAGCAGTACTTC
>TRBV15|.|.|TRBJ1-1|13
CATSSERDTEAFF
TGTGCCACCAGCAGCGAGAGGGACACTGAAGCTTTCTTT
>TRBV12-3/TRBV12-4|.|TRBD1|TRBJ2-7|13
CASRPGQAYEQYF
TGTGCCAGCAGGCCGGGACAGGCCTACGAGCAGTACTTC
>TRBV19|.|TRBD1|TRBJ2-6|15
CASRLDRAGANVLTF
TGTGCCAGTAGATTAGACAGGGCTGGGGCCAACGTCCTGACTTTC
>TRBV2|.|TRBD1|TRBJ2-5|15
CASDQGQGGGETQYF
TGTGCCAGTGACCAAGGACAGGGGGGCGGAGAGACCCAGTACTTC
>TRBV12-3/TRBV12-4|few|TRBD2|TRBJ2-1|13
CASSPSPSGGRFF
TGTGCCAGCAGTCCGTCCCCTAGCGGGGGTCGGTTCTTC
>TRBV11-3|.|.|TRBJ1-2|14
CASSPRASIHGYTF
TGTGCCAGCAGCCCCAGGGCCAGTATTCATGGCTACACCTTC
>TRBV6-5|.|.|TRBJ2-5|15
CASTLHRGGGETQYF
TGTGCCAGCACCCTCCATAGGGGGGGCGGTGAGACCCAGTACTTC
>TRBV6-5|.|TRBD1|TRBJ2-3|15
CASSRQGAGTDTQYF
TGTGCCAGCAGTAGACAGGGGGCGGGCACAGATACGCAGTATTTT
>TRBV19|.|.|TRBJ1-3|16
CATNPLGGNSGNTIYF
TGTGCCACCAACCCCTTGGGGGGGAACTCTGGAAACACCATATATTTT
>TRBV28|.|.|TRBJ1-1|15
CASSSPDSLIPEAFF
TGTGCCAGCAGTTCCCCGGACAGTTTAATCCCTGAAGCTTTCTTT
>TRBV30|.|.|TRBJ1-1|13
CAWSFGGGTEAFF
TGTGCCTGGAGTTTTGGGGGGGGGACTGAAGCTTTCTTT
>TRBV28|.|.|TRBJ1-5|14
CASSLSRRGQPQHF
TGTGCCAGCAGTTTAAGCAGGAGGGGTCAGCCCCAGCATTTT
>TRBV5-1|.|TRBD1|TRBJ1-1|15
CASSLADRANTEAFF
TGCGCCAGCAGCTTGGCGGACAGGGCGAACACTGAAGCTTTCTTT
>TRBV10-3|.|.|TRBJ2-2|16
CAIRRTLDPNTGELFF
TGTGCCATCCGAAGGACTCTTGATCCGAACACCGGGGAGCTGTTTTTT
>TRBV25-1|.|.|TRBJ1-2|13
CASSEAANYGYTF
TGTGCCAGCAGTGAGGCCGCTAACTATGGCTACACCTTC
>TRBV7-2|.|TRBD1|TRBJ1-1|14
CASSTNRGRTEAFF
TGTGCCAGCAGCACGAACAGGGGCCGTACTGAAGCTTTCTTT
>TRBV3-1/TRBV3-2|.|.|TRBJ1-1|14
CASSQGAGPIGAFF
TGTGCCAGCAGCCAAGGTGCGGGGCCCATCGGGGCTTTCTTT
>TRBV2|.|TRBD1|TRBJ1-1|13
CARRTGTNTEAFF
TGTGCCAGGAGGACAGGGACGAACACTGAAGCTTTCTTT
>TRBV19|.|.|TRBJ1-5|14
CASSINAGNQPQHF
TGTGCCAGTAGTATAAATGCGGGGAATCAGCCCCAGCATTTT
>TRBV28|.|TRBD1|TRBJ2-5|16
CASSLEGQGRGGTQYF
TGTGCCAGCAGTCTAGAGGGACAGGGGAGGGGTGGGACCCAGTACTTC
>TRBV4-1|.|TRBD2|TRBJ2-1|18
CASSQVTSGRTPYNEQFF
TGCGCCAGCAGCCAAGTAACTAGCGGGAGAACCCCCTACAATGAGCAGTTCTTC
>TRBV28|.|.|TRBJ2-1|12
CASSLAYNEQFF
TGTGCCAGCAGTTTAGCGTACAATGAGCAGTTCTTC
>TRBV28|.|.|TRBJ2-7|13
CASSFRSSYEQYF
TGTGCCAGCAGTTTTAGAAGCTCCTACGAGCAGTACTTC
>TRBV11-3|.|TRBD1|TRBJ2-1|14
CASGDRVGYNEQFF
TGTGCCAGCGGGGACAGGGTGGGTTACAATGAGCAGTTCTTC
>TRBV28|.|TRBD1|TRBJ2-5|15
CASRGQGFWQETQYF
TGTGCCAGCAGGGGACAGGGTTTCTGGCAAGAGACCCAGTACTTC
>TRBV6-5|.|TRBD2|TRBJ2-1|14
CASRKTSGVGGGFF
TGTGCCAGCAGAAAAACTAGCGGGGTTGGTGGTGGGTTCTTC
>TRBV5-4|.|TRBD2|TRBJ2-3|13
CASSLQGGDTQYF
TGTGCCAGCAGCTTGCAGGGAGGGGATACGCAGTATTTT
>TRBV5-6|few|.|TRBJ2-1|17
CASSLLRAGFSYNEQFF
TGTGCCAGCAGCTTGTTGCGGGCAGGCTTCTCCTACAATGAGCAGTTCTTC
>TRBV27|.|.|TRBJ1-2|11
CASSFEYGYTF
TGTGCCAGCAGTTTCGAGTATGGCTACACCTTC
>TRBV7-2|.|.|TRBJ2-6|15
CASSPRGTGANVLTF
TGTGCCAGCAGCCCAAGGGGCACTGGGGCCAACGTCCTGACTTTC
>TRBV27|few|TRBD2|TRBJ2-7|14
CASSRTSVTYEQYF
TGTGCCAGCAGCCGGACTAGCGTAACCTACGAGCAGTACTTC
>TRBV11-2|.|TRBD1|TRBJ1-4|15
CASSSPDRGREKLFF
TGTGCCAGCAGCTCCCCGGACAGGGGTCGGGAAAAACTGTTTTTT
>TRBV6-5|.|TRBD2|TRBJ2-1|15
CASTQGLAVAGEQFF
TGTGCCAGCACCCAGGGACTAGCGGTGGCGGGTGAGCAGTTCTTC
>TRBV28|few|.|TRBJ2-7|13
CASSFSDSYEQYF
TGTGCCAGCAGTTTTAGCGACTCCTACGAGCAGTACTTC
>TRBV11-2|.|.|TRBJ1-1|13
CASSPRQGLGAFF
TGTGCCAGCAGCCCCCGCCAGGGGCTAGGAGCTTTCTTT
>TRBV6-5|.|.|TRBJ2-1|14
CASSTSRGYNEQFF
TGTGCCAGCAGTACCAGCCGGGGCTACAATGAGCAGTTCTTC
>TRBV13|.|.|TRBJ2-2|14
CASRAPFHTGELFF
TGTGCCAGCAGGGCCCCATTCCACACCGGGGAGCTGTTTTTT
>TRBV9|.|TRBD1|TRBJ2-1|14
CASSVTTGKDEQFF
TGTGCCAGCAGCGTAACGACAGGGAAGGATGAGCAGTTCTTC
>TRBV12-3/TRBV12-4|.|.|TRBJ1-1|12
CASSFRYTEAFF
TGTGCCAGCAGTTTTCGGTACACTGAAGCTTTCTTT
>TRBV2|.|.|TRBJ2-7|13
CASSPYRSYEQYF
TGTGCCAGCAGTCCTTACAGGTCCTACGAGCAGTACTTC
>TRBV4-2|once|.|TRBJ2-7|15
CASSQEGASRGEQYF
TGTGCCAGCAGCCAAGAAGGAGCTAGCAGGGGCGAGCAGTACTTC
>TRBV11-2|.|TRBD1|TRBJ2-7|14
CASSREQGLYEQYF
TGTGCCAGCAGCCGGGAACAGGGGCTCTACGAGCAGTACTTC
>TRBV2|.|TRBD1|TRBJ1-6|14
CATRQGAGNSPLHF
TGTGCCACGCGACAGGGGGCGGGGAATTCACCCCTCCACTTT
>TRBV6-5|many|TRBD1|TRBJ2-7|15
CASSPDRGITYEQYF
TGTGCCAGCAGCCCCGACAGGGGAATAACCTACGAGCAGTACTTC
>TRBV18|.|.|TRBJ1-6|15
CASSRAGVEDSPLHF
TGTGCCAGCTCACGAGCCGGTGTGGAGGATTCACCCCTCCACTTT